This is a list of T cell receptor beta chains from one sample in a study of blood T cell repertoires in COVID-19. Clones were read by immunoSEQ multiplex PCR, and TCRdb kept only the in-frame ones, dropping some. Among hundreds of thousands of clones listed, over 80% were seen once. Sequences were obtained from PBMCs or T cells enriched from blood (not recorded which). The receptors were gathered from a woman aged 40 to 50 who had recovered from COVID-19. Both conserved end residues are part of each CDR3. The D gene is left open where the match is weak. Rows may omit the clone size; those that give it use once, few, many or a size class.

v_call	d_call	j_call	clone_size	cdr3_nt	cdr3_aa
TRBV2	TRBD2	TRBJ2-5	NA	TGTGCCAGCAGTGAAGAGGGAGGGGCTAGTTGGGACCAAGAGACCCAGTACTTC	CASSEEGGASWDQETQYF
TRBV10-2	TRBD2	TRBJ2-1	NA	TGCGCCAGCAGGGGTAGCGGGAGCAATGAGCAGTTCTTC	CASRGSGSNEQFF
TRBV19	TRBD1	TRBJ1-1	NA	TGTGCCAGTAGATCACCGGGACAGGGGGATTCTGAAGCTTTCTTT	CASRSPGQGDSEAFF
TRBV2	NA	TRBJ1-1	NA	TGTGCCACCTGGACAAACAAGAACACTGAAGCTTTCTTT	CATWTNKNTEAFF
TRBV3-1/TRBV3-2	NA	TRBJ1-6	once	TGTGCCAGCAGCCCGTCCGGATGGAGGGGTTCACCCCTCCACTTT	CASSPSGWRGSPLHF
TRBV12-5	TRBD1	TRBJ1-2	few	TGTGCTAGTGGTTTGGTAGTCGGACAGGGATATGGTGGCTACACCTTC	CASGLVVGQGYGGYTF
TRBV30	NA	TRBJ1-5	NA	TGTGCCTGGAGTGTAAAAACAGGCTGGGGAGGAGCCCAGCATTTT	CAWSVKTGWGGAQHF
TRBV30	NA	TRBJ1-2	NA	TGTGCCTGGACAAAGGGGCCTAACTATGGCTACACCTTC	CAWTKGPNYGYTF
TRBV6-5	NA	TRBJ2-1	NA	TGTGCCAGCAGTCCGACGGGCTCCTACAATGAGCAGTTCTTC	CASSPTGSYNEQFF
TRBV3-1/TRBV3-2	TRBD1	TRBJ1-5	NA	TGTGCCAGCAGCCAAGGGACAGGGAATCAGCCCCAGCATTTT	CASSQGTGNQPQHF
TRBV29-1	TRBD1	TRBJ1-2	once	TGCAGCGTCCGGGGACAGTGGGGGAGAGGCTACACCTTC	CSVRGQWGRGYTF
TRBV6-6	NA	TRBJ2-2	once	TGTGCCAGCAGTTACTTCGGGAGAGGCGGGGAGCTGTTTTTT	CASSYFGRGGELFF
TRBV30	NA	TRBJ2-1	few	TGTGCCTGGAGGGGCCGAATGGGTACGTACAATGAGCAGTTCTTC	CAWRGRMGTYNEQFF
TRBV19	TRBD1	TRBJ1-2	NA	TGTGCCAGTAGTACCCGGGACAGTGGCTACACCTTC	CASSTRDSGYTF
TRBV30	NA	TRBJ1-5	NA	TGTGCCTGGACCCTTAACGGGGGGGGTAGCAATCAGCCCCAGCATTTT	CAWTLNGGGSNQPQHF
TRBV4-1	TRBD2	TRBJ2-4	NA	TGCGCCAGCAGCCAAGTTGCAGCGGGAGGGAAAGACATTCAGTACTTC	CASSQVAAGGKDIQYF
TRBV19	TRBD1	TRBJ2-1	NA	TGTGCCAGTAGTACAGGGGGCTGGAATGAGCAGTTCTTC	CASSTGGWNEQFF
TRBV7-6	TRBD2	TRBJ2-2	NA	TGTGCCAGCAGCTTATCCGGGACTAGGGCCGGGGAGCTGTTTTTT	CASSLSGTRAGELFF
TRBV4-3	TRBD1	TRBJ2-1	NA	TGCGCCAGCAGCCAGACAGGGACGGGTGAGCAGTTCTTC	CASSQTGTGEQFF
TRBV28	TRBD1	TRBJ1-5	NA	TGTGCCAGCAGCTCAATCCCCGACAGGGGGACAGGACAGCCCCAGCATTTT	CASSSIPDRGTGQPQHF
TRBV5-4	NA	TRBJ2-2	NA	TGTGCCAGCAAACGGGAGCAAGGCACCGGGGAGCTGTTTTTT	CASKREQGTGELFF
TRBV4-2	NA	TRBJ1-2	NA	TGTGCCAGCAGCCAAGGGCAGGGGTATGGCTACACCTTC	CASSQGQGYGYTF
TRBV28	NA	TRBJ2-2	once	TGTGCCAGCAGTCTGACAGTTAACACCGGGGAGCTGTTTTTT	CASSLTVNTGELFF
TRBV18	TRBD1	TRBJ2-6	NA	TGTGCCAGCTCACCTTTCGGGACAGGCACTGGGGCCAACGTCCTGACTTTC	CASSPFGTGTGANVLTF
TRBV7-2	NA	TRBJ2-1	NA	TGTGCCAGCAGCTTACAGGCGGCCGGGGACAATGAGCAGTTCTTC	CASSLQAAGDNEQFF
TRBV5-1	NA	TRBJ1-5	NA	TGCGCCAGCAGATTAGACGGGGATAGCAATCAGCCCCAGCATTTT	CASRLDGDSNQPQHF
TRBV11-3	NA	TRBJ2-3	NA	TGTGCCAGCAGTCTGGTCGGGGACCCAAGGGGGTTTACGCAGTATTTT	CASSLVGDPRGFTQYF
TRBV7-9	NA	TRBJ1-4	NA	TGTGCCAGCAGCCCCGCCCCCGGGGGGCAGGAAAAACTGTTTTTT	CASSPAPGGQEKLFF
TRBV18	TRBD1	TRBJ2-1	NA	TGTGCCAGCTCACGCGGACAGGGACGATTTGAGCAGTTCTTC	CASSRGQGRFEQFF